This entry features one T cell receptor beta chain sequence. From the 5' RACE reads, TCRdb called clonotypes with MiXCR, one entry per CDR3 protein. The table lists around 340,000 distinct CDR3 sequences, under 15% of them singletons. The data were obtained in a study of T cells after yellow fever vaccination. As for the study in general: Fractions with few cells were prepared using SMART-Seq v4 Ultra Low Input.

The sequence came from a man aged 18 to 29 who received the YFV17D yellow fever vaccine. The material sequenced was CD4+ T cells sorted from PBMCs, taken 15 days after the yellow fever booster vaccination.

CDR3 nucleotide sequence: TGCGCCAGCAGCAGAGACAGACCGAACACCGGGGAGCTGTTTTTT. Protein product: CASSRDRPNTGELFF. The chain carries TRBV5-1 and TRBJ2-2, with D possibly matching TRBD1 (5 bases). The CDR3 has 15 residues. Trimming took off 4 bases at V and 0 bases at J, with 10 bases between the two ends. CDR1 and CDR2 from the germline V gene are SGHRS and YFSETQ.